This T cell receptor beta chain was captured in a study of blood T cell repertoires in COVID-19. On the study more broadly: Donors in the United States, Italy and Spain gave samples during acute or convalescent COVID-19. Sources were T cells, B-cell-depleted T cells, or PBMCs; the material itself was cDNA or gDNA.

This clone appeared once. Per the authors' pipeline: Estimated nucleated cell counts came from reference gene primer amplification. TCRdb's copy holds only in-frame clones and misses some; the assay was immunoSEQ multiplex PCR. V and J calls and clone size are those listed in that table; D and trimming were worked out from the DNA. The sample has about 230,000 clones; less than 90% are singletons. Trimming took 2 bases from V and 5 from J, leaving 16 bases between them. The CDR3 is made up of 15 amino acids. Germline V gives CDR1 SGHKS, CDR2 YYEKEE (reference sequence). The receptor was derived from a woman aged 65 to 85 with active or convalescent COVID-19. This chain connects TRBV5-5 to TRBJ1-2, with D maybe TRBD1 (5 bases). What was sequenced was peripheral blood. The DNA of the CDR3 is TGTGCCAGCAGCTTCCAGGGAGGGGTAGGTTATGGCTACACCTTC. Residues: CASSFQGGVGYGYTF. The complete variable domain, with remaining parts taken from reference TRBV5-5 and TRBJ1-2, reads DAGVTQSPTHLIKTRGQQVTLRCSPISGHKSVSWYQQVLGQGPQFIFQYYEKEERGRGNFPDRFSARQFPNYSSELNVNALLLGDSALYLCASSFQGGVGYGYTFGSGTRLTVV.